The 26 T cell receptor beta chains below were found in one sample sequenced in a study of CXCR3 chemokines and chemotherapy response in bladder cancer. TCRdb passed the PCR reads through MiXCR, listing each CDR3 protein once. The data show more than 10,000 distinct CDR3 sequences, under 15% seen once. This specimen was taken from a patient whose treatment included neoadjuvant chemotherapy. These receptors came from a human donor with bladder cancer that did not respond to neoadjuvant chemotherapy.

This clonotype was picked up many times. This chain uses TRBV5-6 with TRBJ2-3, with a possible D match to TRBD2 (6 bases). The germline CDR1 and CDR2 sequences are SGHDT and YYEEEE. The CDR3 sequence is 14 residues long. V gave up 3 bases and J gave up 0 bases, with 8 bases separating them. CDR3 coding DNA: TGTGCCAGCAGCTCGGGACTCAGCACAGATACGCAGTATTTT. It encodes CASSSGLSTDTQYF.

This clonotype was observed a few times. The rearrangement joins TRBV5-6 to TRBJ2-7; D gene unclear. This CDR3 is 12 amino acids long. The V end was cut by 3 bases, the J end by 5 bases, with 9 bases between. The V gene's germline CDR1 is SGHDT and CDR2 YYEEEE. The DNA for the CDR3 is TGTGCCAGCAGCTCCGATGATAACGAGCAGTACTTC. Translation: CASSSDDNEQYF.

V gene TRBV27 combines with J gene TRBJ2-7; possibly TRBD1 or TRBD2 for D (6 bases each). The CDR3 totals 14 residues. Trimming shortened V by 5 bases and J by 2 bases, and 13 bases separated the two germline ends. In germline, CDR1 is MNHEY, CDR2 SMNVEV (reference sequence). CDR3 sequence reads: CASSPRDITYEQYF. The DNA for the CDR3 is TGTGCCAGCAGTCCGCGGGACATCACCTACGAGCAGTACTTC.

CDR3 region: CASGGTEQNEQYF. The CDR3 coding sequence is TGTGCTAGTGGTGGGACCGAACAAAACGAGCAGTACTTC. The J gene is TRBJ2-7, the V gene TRBV12-5; D is perhaps TRBD1 or TRBD2 (5 bases each). The CDR3 totals 13 residues. V was shortened by 5 bases and J by 5 bases, with 13 bases between the two germline ends. The germline gives CDR1 LGHNT, CDR2 FRNRAP. Filled out from reference TRBV12-5 and TRBJ2-7, the complete variable domain reads DARVTQTPRHKVTEMGQEVTMRCQPILGHNTVFWYRQTMMQGLELLAYFRNRAPLDDSGMPKDRFSAEMPDATLATLKIQPSEPRDSAVYFCASGGTEQNEQYFGPGTRLTVT.

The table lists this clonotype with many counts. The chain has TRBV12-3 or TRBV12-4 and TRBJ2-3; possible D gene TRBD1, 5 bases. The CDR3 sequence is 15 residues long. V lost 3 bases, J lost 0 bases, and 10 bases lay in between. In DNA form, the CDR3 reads TGTGCCAGCAGTTTGTTACAGGCTAGCACAGATACGCAGTATTTT. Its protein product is CASSLLQASTDTQYF.

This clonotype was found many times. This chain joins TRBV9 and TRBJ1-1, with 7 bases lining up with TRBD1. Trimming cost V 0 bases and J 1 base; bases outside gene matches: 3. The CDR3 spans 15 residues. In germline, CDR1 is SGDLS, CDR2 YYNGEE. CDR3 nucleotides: TGTGCCAGCAGCGTAGGGACAGGCTGGAACACTGAAGCTTTCTTT. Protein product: CASSVGTGWNTEAFF.

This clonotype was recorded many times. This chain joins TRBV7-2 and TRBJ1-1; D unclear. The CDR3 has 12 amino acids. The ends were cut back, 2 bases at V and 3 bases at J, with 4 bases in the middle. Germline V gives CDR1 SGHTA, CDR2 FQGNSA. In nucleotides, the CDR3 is TGTGCCAGCAGCTTAATCGACACTGAAGCTTTCTTT. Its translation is CASSLIDTEAFF.

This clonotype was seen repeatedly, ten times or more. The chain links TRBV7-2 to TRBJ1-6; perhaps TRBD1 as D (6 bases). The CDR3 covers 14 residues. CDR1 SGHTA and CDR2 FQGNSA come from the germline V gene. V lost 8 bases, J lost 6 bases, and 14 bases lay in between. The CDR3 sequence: CASGRGGVNSPLHF. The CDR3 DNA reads TGTGCCAGCGGGAGGGGGGGGGTTAATTCACCCCTCCACTTT.

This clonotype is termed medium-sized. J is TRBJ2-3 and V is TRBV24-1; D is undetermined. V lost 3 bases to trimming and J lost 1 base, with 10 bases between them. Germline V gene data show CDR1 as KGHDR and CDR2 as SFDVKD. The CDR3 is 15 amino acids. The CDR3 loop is CATSDNPGRTDTQYF. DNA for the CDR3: TGTGCCACCAGTGATAATCCAGGACGCACAGATACGCAGTATTTT.

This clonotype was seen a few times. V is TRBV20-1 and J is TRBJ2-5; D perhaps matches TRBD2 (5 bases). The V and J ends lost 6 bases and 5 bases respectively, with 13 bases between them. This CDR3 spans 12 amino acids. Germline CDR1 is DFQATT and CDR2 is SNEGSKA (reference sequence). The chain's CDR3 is CSAPAGRETQYF. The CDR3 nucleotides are TGCAGTGCCCCGGCGGGTCGGGAGACCCAGTACTTC.

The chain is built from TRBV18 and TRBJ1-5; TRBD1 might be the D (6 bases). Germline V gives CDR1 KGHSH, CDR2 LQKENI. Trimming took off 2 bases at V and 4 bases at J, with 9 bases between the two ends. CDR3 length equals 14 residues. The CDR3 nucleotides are TGTGCCAGCTCACCAGAGGGGGTAAATCAGCCCCAGCATTTT. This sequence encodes CASSPEGVNQPQHF.

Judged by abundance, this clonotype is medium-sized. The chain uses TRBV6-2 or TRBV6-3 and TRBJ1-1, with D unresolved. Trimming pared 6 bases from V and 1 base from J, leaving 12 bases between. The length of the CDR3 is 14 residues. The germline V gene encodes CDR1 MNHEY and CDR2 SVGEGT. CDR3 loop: CASRQFFENTEAFF. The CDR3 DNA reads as TGTGCCAGCAGACAATTCTTCGAGAACACTGAAGCTTTCTTT.

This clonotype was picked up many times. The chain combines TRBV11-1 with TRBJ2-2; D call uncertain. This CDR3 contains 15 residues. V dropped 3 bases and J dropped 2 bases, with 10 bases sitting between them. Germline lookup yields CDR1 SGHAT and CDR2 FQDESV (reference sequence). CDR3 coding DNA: TGTGCCAGCAGCTTGGAATTTTTCAACACCGGGGAGCTGTTTTTT. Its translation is CASSLEFFNTGELFF.

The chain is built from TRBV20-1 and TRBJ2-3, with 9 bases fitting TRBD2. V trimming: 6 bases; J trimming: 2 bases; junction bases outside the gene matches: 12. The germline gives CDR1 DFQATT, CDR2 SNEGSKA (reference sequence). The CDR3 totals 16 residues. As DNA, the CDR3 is TGCAGTGCCAGGGGGATAGCGGGAGTTTCCACAGATACGCAGTATTTT. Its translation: CSARGIAGVSTDTQYF.

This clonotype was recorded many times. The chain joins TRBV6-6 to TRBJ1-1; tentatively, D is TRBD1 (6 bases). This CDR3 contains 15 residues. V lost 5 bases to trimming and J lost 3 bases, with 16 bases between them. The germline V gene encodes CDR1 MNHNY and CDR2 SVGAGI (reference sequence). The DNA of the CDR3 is TGTGCCAGCAGTACCGCTGGCGGGGGCGACACTGAAGCTTTCTTT. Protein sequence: CASSTAGGGDTEAFF.

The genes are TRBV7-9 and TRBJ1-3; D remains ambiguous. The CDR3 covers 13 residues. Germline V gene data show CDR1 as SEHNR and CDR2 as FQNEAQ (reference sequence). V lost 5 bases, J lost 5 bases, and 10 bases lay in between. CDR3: CASSPELRNTIYF. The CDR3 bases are TGTGCCAGCAGCCCCGAGTTGCGAAACACCATATATTTT.

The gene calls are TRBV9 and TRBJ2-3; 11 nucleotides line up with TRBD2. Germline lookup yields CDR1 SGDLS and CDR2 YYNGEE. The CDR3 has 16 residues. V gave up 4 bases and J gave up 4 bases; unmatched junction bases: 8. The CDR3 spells CASSPRLAGSADTQYF. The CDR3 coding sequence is TGTGCCAGCAGCCCCCGACTAGCGGGAAGCGCAGATACGCAGTATTTT.

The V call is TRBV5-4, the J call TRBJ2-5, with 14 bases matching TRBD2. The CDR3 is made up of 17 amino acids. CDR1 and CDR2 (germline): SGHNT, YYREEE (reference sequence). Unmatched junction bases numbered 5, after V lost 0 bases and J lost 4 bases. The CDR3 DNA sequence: TGTGCCAGCAGCTTGGTTGGGACTAGCGGGAGAGGAGAGACCCAGTACTTC. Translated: CASSLVGTSGRGETQYF. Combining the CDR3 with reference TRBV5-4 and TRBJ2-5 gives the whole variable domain ETGVTQSPTHLIKTRGQQVTLRCSSQSGHNTVSWYQQALGQGPQFIFQYYREEENGRGNFPPRFSGLQFPNYSSELNVNALELDDSALYLCASSLVGTSGRGETQYFGPGTRLLVL.

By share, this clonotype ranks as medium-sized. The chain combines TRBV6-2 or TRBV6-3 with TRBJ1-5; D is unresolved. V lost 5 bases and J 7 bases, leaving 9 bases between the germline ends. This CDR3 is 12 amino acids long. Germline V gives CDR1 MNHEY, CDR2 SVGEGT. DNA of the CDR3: TGTGCCAGCAGTCACCTGGGACAGCCCCAGCATTTT. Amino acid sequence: CASSHLGQPQHF.

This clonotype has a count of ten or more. The chain's CDR3 is CASSQDKNIQYF. The CDR3 DNA sequence: TGTGCCAGCAGCCAGGACAAAAACATTCAGTACTTC. This chain connects TRBV14 to TRBJ2-4; D remains ambiguous. Germline CDR1 is SGHDN and CDR2 is FVKESK. This CDR3 comprises 12 residues. Trimming removed 3 bases from V and 3 bases from J, with 3 bases in between.

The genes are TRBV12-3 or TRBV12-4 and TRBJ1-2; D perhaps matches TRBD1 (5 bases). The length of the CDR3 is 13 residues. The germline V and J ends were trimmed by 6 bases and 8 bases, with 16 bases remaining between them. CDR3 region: CASRPGTLGGYTF. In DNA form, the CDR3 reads TGTGCCAGCAGGCCGGGGACTCTGGGGGGCTACACCTTC.

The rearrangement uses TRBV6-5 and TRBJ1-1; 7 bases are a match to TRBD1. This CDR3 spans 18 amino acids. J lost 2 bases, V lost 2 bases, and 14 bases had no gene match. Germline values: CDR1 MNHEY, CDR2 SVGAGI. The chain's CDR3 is CASSYTPGGSLLNTEAFF. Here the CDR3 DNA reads TGTGCCAGCAGTTACACCCCAGGGGGTTCCCTCCTCAACACTGAAGCTTTCTTT.

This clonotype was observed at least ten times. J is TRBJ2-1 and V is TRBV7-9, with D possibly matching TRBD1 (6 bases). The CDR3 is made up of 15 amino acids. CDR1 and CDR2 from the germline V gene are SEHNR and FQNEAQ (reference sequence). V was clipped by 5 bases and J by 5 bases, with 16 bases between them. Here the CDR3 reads CASSQPSTGNNEQFF. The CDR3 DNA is TGTGCCAGCAGCCAACCCTCGACAGGTAACAATGAGCAGTTCTTC.

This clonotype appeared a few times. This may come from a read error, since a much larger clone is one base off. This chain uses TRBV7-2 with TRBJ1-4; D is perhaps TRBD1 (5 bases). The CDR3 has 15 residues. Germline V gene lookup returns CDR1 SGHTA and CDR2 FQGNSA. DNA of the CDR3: TGTGTCAGCGGGAAGGGGCCTGATCGCGGGGAAAAACTGTTTTTT. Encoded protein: CVSGKGPDRGEKLFF.

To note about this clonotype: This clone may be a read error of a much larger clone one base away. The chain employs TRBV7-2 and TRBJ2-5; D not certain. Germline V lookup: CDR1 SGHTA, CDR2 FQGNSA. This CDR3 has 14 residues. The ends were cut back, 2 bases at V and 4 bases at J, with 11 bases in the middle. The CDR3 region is CASSLRSRGETQYF. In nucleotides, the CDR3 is TGTGCCAGCAGCTTAAGGTCTAGAGGAGAGACCCAGTACTTC.

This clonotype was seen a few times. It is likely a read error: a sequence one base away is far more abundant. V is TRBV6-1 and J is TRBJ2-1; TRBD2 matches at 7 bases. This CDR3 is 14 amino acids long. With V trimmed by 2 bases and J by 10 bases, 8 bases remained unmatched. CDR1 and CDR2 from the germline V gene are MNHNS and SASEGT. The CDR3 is CASSESQGGYEQFF. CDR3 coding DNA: TGTGCCAGCAGTGAAAGTCAGGGAGGGTACGAGCAGTTCTTC.